This TCR beta chain was found in a study of OX40 agonist ivuxolimab in advanced cancers. Turning to the study itself: Anti-PD-1, anti-PD-L1 or anti-CTLA-4 therapy given earlier was allowed, and 40% had some.

TCRdb keeps only in-frame clones here, not all; method: immunoSEQ multiplex PCR. This repertoire shows around 70,000 clones, about 91% found once; its top ten account for approximately 10%. CDR3 size: 12 residues. CDR1 is SGHTA and CDR2 is FQGTGA in the germline V gene. V was cut by 5 bases and J by 4 bases, with 7 bases left in between. The chain links TRBV7-3 to TRBJ2-3, with D perhaps matching TRBD1 (6 bases). The sequence came from an adult with an advanced solid tumor such as melanoma, head and neck, liver or kidney cancer. Sequenced material: CD4+ or CD8+ T cells sorted from blood, taken in a trial of the OX40 agonist ivuxolimab. This chain's CDR3 is CASSEGADTQYF. CDR3 coding DNA: TGTGCCAGCAGCGAGGGGGCAGATACGCAGTATTTT.